Shown below are 2 T cell receptor beta chains from a single sample sequenced in a study of CD8+ T cells in alopecia areata. Following extraction, RNA underwent reverse transcription to cDNA, which served as the sequencing template. Profiling relied on immunoSEQ multiplex PCR, and the TCRdb table lists in-frame clones only, not all of them. Of roughly 23,000 clones listed, approximately 52% are singletons. The material sequenced was NKG2D-high CD8+ T cells sorted from blood. These receptors all stem from a human donor with alopecia areata.

The DNA of the CDR3 is TGCGCCAGCAGCCAAGTCCCCCGGGAGTTGGGTGAGCAGTTCTTC. It specifies CASSQVPRELGEQFF. The chain links TRBV4-1 to TRBJ2-1, with D possibly matching TRBD2 (6 bases). The CDR3 runs 15 residues. V lost 1 base and J 9 bases, leaving 16 bases between the germline ends. Germline loops: CDR1 MGHRA, CDR2 YSYEKL.

This clone came up a few times. The V call is TRBV7-9, the J call TRBJ2-1; D remains ambiguous. The V and J ends lost 5 bases and 6 bases respectively, with 17 bases between them. This CDR3 has 15 residues. The germline gives CDR1 SEHNR, CDR2 FQNEAQ (reference sequence). The CDR3 sequence: CASSGSWQVFNEQFF. As DNA, the CDR3 is TGTGCCAGCAGCGGCTCGTGGCAGGTCTTCAATGAGCAGTTCTTC.